The source of this T cell receptor (beta chain) is a study of T cell responses to AZD1222 COVID-19 vaccine. About this clone itself: The antigen is unknown.

Study-level findings and limits: Targets within unmutated variant regions were reportedly found for nearly half of spike-specific TCRs. Two doses of AZD1222 preceded a rise in Spike-specific TCR breadth and depth. At baseline, just a handful of AZD1222 recipients tested seropositive.

Produced via immunoSEQ multiplex PCR; TCRdb's table is partial and in-frame only. Of some 86,000 clones listed, almost 80% were seen once; the top ten hold 20% to 25%. This CDR3 has 12 amino acids. In germline, CDR1 is SGHVS, CDR2 FQNEAQ. V lost 2 bases and J lost 6, with 8 bases in between. The clonotype comes from an adult in good health. The sample in question was peripheral blood, obtained on day 0 of AZD1222 vaccination. This chain joins TRBV7-8 and TRBJ2-7; D not certain. As DNA, the CDR3 is TGTGCCAGCAGCTTAACAGCGCGCGAGCAGTACTTC. This gives the protein CASSLTAREQYF.